The present T cell receptor beta chain was sequenced within a study of T cells in localized non-small cell lung cancer. Study-level points and caveats: Because only a single region of the tumor was sequenced, heterogeneity remains possible. Uninvolved adjacent lung had more T cell clonality than any other tissue, topping tumor.

The assay was immunoSEQ multiplex PCR, and TCRdb's table has in-frame clones only and misses some. This repertoire shows tens of thousands of clones, 70% to 90% found once; its top ten account for roughly 13%. The CDR3 sequence is 16 residues long. CDR1 is SGDLS and CDR2 is YYNGEE in the germline V gene. The V segment lost 0 bases and the J segment 4 bases; nucleotides outside the gene matches: 8. Only one count was recorded for this clone. The target antigen is unknown. This sequence originates from a female donor older than 55 with stage I lung adenocarcinoma. The starting material was peripheral blood, obtained before any cancer treatment. V is TRBV9 and J is TRBJ2-5; 8 nucleotides align to TRBD2. CDR3 sequence (DNA): TGTGCCAGCAGCGTAGCTCCGGGGGGGCCCAGAGAGACCCAGTACTTC. Amino acids: CASSVAPGGPRETQYF.